This T cell receptor (beta chain) was found in a study of CD8 T cells in ankylosing spondylitis. A word on this clonotype: The antigen remains undetermined.

Study-wide findings and caveats: Several of the motif variants were reported before in synovial fluid and blood from reactive arthritis. Seemingly distinctive of ankylosing spondylitis blood was a TCR beta motif formed by eight highly homologous variants.

Using its own MiXCR run on the 5' RACE reads, TCRdb lists one record per CDR3 protein. The table records approximately 100,000 distinct CDR3 sequences, roughly 8% of them present only once. The receptor comes from a male donor with ankylosing spondylitis or in good health (not recorded which). Source material: blood, either unsorted or a sorted T cell fraction (not recorded which).

DNA for the CDR3: TGTGCCTCCTGCCAAGGGAAAGTCGGGGCCTTCTATGGGAATCAGCCCCAGCATTTT. Its protein is CASCQGKVGAFYGNQPQHF. The J gene is TRBJ1-5, the V gene TRBV3-2; TRBD1, the table's D call, lacks a check against the DNA. TRBV3-2 is tagged as a pseudogene. The CDR3 has 19 amino acids.